A single sample gave rise to the 3 T cell receptor beta chains below, sequenced in a study of beta chain features in type 1 diabetes. Every isolated RNA sample was fully reverse transcribed, so sequencing captured expressed TCRB transcripts. Sequencing used immunoSEQ multiplex PCR; TCRdb keeps in-frame clones, though not all of them. The table lists hundreds of thousands of clones, around 13% of them singletons. The sequenced material came from naive CD4+ T cells from blood. Receptors were obtained from a man aged 18 to 30 in good health.

The rearrangement joins TRBV10-3 to TRBJ1-5, with TRBD1 matching 10 bases. Germline-derived CDR1 and CDR2 are ENHRY and SYGVKD. After removal of 6 bases from V and 5 bases from J, the junction contained 7 bases not matched to a gene. This CDR3 spans 15 amino acids. The CDR3 here is CAIRGDRGGDQPQHF. DNA for the CDR3: TGTGCCATCAGGGGGGACAGGGGAGGTGATCAGCCCCAGCATTTT.

V usage is TRBV5-1 and J usage is TRBJ2-2; D remains ambiguous. Between the trimmed V and J ends, which lost 1 base and 5 bases, there was a span of 6 bases. The CDR3 is 13 amino acids. Germline loops: CDR1 SGHRS, CDR2 YFSETQ. CDR3 in amino acids: CASSLFSTGELFF. In DNA form, the CDR3 reads TGCGCCAGCAGCTTGTTCAGTACCGGGGAGCTGTTTTTT.

This rearrangement joins TRBV5-1 to TRBJ2-3; 10 bases align to TRBD2. The germline gives CDR1 SGHRS, CDR2 YFSETQ. Trimming took 2 bases from V and 0 from J; bases not matched to a gene: 9. The CDR3 contains 18 residues. CDR3 bases: TGCGCCAGCAGCTTAGCCCCAAGCGGGGGGGCTAGCACAGATACGCAGTATTTT. This translates into CASSLAPSGGASTDTQYF.